This TCR beta chain was sequenced in a study of shared clonotypes between healthy human individuals. V was pared by 1 base and J by 1 base, with 4 bases of the junction left unmatched. CDR1 and CDR2 from the germline V gene are SGHDT and YYEEEE. CDR3 size: 16 residues. TCRdb's table, derived via immunoSEQ multiplex PCR, lists solely in-frame clones and lacks some. This table has 1,400,000 or so clones, approximately 98.5% appearing once. The chain joins TRBV5-6 to TRBJ2-2; 7 bases are shared with TRBD1. The sequencing sample was made of naive CD4+ T cells sorted from blood. The subset: CD45RA+ positively selected. The clonotype comes from a man between 25 and 39 years old in good health. CDR3 sequence: CASSLTGERNTGELFF. CDR3 DNA sequence: TGTGCCAGCAGCTTGACAGGGGAAAGGAACACCGGGGAGCTGTTTTTT.